These 8 T cell receptor beta chains were sequenced from one sample in a study of cytomegalovirus exposure and HLA in healthy donors. Assay used: immunoSEQ multiplex PCR; TCRdb lists only in-frame clones, some missing. The repertoire holds about 130,000 clones, with about 89% as singletons. Input material: PBMCs. These receptors were collected from a woman younger than 30 in good health and CMV-seronegative.

The chain joins TRBV6-5 to TRBJ1-5; perhaps TRBD1 as D (6 bases). Germline CDR1 is MNHEY and CDR2 is SVGAGI. The germline V and J ends were trimmed by 5 bases and 7 bases, with 18 bases remaining between them. The length of the CDR3 is 15 residues. CDR3 in DNA: TGTGCCAGCAGTCCCCTGGTCAGGGGAAACCAGCCCCAGCATTTT. Protein sequence: CASSPLVRGNQPQHF.

The rearrangement links TRBV15 to TRBJ1-3; 10 nucleotides line up with TRBD1. Trimming removed 2 bases from V and 0 bases from J; junction bases left unmatched: 10. The germline gives CDR1 LNHNV, CDR2 YYDKDF (reference sequence). The CDR3 is made up of 19 amino acids. In nucleotides, the CDR3 is TGTGCCACCAGCAGACCCGAAGGGGGACAGGGGTTCTCTGGAAACACCATATATTTT. It translates to CATSRPEGGQGFSGNTIYF.

The V gene is TRBV2, the J gene TRBJ2-4; D might be TRBD1 (5 bases). The CDR3 consists of 15 residues. The germline V and J ends were trimmed by 3 bases and 1 base, with 10 bases remaining between them. The germline V gene encodes CDR1 SNHLY and CDR2 FYNNEI. This CDR3 is CASSEGRAAKNIQYF. The CDR3 coding sequence is TGTGCCAGCAGTGAGGGCAGGGCGGCCAAAAACATTCAGTACTTC.

This sequence joins TRBV11-2 and TRBJ1-1; TRBD1 agrees at 9 bases. This CDR3 region has 15 residues. The V gene's germline CDR1 is SGHAT and CDR2 FQNNGV. Trimming took 5 bases from V and 5 from J; bases not matched to a gene: 9. The CDR3 is CASSPYRGRRTEAFF. Here the CDR3 DNA reads TGTGCCAGCAGCCCCTACAGGGGGCGAAGGACTGAAGCTTTCTTT.

The chain is built from TRBV27 and TRBJ1-5; D gene uncertain. CDR3 length equals 13 residues. Germline V gene sequence: CDR1 MNHEY, CDR2 SMNVEV (reference sequence). Trimming left V 6 bases short and J 5 bases short, with 11 bases between. The CDR3, as DNA: TGTGCCAGCAGCCACGGTGTATATCAGCCCCAGCATTTT. Translating gives CASSHGVYQPQHF.

V gene TRBV4-1 combines with J gene TRBJ2-2; 10 nucleotides match TRBD1. V shed 4 bases and J 8 bases; nucleotides not matched to a gene: 16. CDR1 and CDR2 from the germline V gene are MGHRA and YSYEKL. The CDR3 spans 18 residues. In nucleotides, the CDR3 is TGCGCCAGCAGCCCATTCACCCCGGGACAGGGGAGTTCAGGGGAGCTGTTTTTT. Encoded protein: CASSPFTPGQGSSGELFF.

In its sample, this clone was seen once. The chain couples TRBV11-1 to TRBJ2-7; TRBD2 matches 13 bases. Germline V gene sequence: CDR1 SGHAT, CDR2 FQDESV (reference sequence). CDR3 length: 15 amino acids. After removal of 4 bases from V and 3 bases from J, the junction contained 3 bases not matched to a gene. CDR3 DNA sequence: TGTGCCAGCAGCTCCTGGACTAGCGGGAGCTACGAGCAGTACTTC. Amino acids: CASSSWTSGSYEQYF.

The CDR3, as DNA: TGTGCCGGGGGGGAGGGTCAGGCCAAAAACATTCAGTACTTC. It codes for CAGGEGQAKNIQYF. The chain employs TRBV2 and TRBJ2-4; 7 positions match TRBD2. The CDR3 totals 14 residues. Germline trimming cut 11 bases from V and 1 base from J; bases unmatched to any gene: 8. Germline values: CDR1 SNHLY, CDR2 FYNNEI. The variable domain in full, completed from reference TRBV2 and TRBJ2-4, reads EPEVTQTPSHQVTQMGQEVILRCVPISNHLYFYWYRQILGQKVEFLVSFYNNEISEKSEIFDDQFSVERPDGSNFTLKIRSTKLEDSAMYFCAGGEGQAKNIQYFGAGTRLSVL.